This T cell receptor (beta chain) was found in a study of blood T cell repertoires in COVID-19. Study-wide context: PBMCs, B-cell-depleted T cells, or T cells were the source of the cDNA or gDNA that made up the material.

V was pared by 5 bases and J by 2 bases, with 16 bases between. Germline V gene sequence: CDR1 SGHAT, CDR2 FQDESV (reference sequence). This CDR3 region has 16 residues. This clone was counted only a few times. Here immunoSEQ multiplex PCR was the method, and the copy in TCRdb shows in-frame clones only, minus some. The table shows 130,000 to 150,000 clones, with 70% to 90% occurring only once. The rearrangement joins TRBV11-1 to TRBJ2-1; TRBD1 might be the D (5 bases). The source material was peripheral blood. The sequence derives from a human donor with acute or convalescent COVID-19. The donor label of this sample is uncertain. Written as DNA, the CDR3 is TGTGCCAGCAGCGGAGAGGTCCAGGGCACCTACAATGAGCAGTTCTTC. This gives the protein CASSGEVQGTYNEQFF.